This TCR beta chain was found in a study of blood T cell repertoires in COVID-19 (dated by TCRdb to about 2020). Notes on the research overall: Samples covering the acute and convalescent phases of COVID-19 were provided by collaborators in the United States, Italy and Spain. The prospective study material was composed of cDNA or gDNA derived from T cells, B-cell-depleted T cells, or PBMCs. A de-identified subject ID, COVID-19 status, age in years and sex were almost always included in the sample metadata. HLA class I and class II types, where available, came from metadata supplied by the sample provider rather than from assay-based typing. Deeply sampled blood TCRbeta repertoires from subjects exposed to, actively infected with, or recovered from COVID-19 were included in the dataset. The samples were drawn from the first 160 participants of the ongoing ImmuneRACE study and from some 1,300 subjects provided by 6 global collaborators. The repertoires were released in a freely available public database intended as a resource for research on the immune response to SARS-CoV-2.

A second Seattle source provided samples from volunteer blood donors who had recovered from COVID-19. Collaborating institutions collected whole blood in K2EDTA tubes following their own protocols. Collaborator samples were shipped for TCRbeta analysis as frozen whole blood, isolated PBMCs, or DNA extracted from either sample type. General findings and caveats noted by the study authors: Clinical and demographic metadata were provided uncurated, with the amount varying by source and participant.

TCRbeta CDR3 regions were amplified from genomic DNA using the immunoSEQ Assay, a bias-controlled multiplex PCR. The study's processing was this. Within the assay, amplification of reference gene primers was used to estimate how many nucleated cells each sample contained. To quantify the absolute abundance of each unique TCRbeta CDR3 rearrangement, sequence reads were collapsed and filtered. For each sample, productive Simpson clonality was calculated by taking the square root of Simpson's diversity index across productive rearrangements. TCRdb took this table from immuneACCESS and kept in-frame rearrangements with V and J called. Such tables lack part of the clones; where checked against another copy, unresolved V genes explain under half of the gap, and the rest is unexplained. The D gene and trimming were derived from the DNA, and the V and J assignments and clone size from that table. The sample contains roughly 250,000 clones, around nine tenths of them found a single time. Jointly, the top ten make up 2.1% of the sample.

Of note for this clone: This clone's antigen is unknown. Per-nucleotide qualities are absent, and no much larger clonotype sits a single base away.

The CDR3 goes from the cysteine to the phenylalanine over 16 residues. Only the CDR3 DNA stays, 48 bases, in frame from base 1. V is cut back by 6 bases and J by 2 bases, with 12 bases in the junction unmatched. CDR1 and CDR2 are drawn from the germline V gene: MGHDK, SYGVNS. Sequencing was performed on peripheral blood. Recombination linked TRBV25-1 to TRBJ1-1, and 7 junctional nucleotides match TRBD1. The receptor was derived from a woman between 35 and 50 years old who had recovered from COVID-19. The DNA sequence is given as TGTGCCAGCAGCGCGTGGGGGGACAGTTCCAACACTGAAGCTTTCTTT. This codes for CASSAWGDSSNTEAFF.